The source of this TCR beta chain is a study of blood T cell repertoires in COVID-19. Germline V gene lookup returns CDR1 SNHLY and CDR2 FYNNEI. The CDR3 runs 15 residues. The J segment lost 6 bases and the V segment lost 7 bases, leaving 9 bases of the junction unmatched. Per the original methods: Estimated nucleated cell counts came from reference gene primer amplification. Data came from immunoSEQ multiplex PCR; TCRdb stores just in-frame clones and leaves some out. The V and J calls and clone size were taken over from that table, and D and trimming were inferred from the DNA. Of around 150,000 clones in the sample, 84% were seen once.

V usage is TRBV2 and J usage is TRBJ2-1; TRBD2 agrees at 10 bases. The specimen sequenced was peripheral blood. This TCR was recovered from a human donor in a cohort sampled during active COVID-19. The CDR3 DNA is TGTGCCAGCATATCGCAGCGGGGGGGCCCCAATGAGCAGTTCTTC. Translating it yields CASISQRGGPNEQFF.